Presented here are 23 T cell receptor beta chains from one specimen sequenced in a study of glioma-infiltrating T cells. Amplification of TCR alpha and beta CDR3 regions from RNA used iRepertoire nested multiplex PCR. TCRdb independently ran MiXCR on the multiplex PCR reads; one entry per CDR3 protein. The repertoire holds roughly 350,000 distinct CDR3 sequences, with 41% as singletons. The specimen sequenced was glioma tissue, nonneoplastic brain tissue, or PBMCs (not recorded which). These receptor sequences come from a human donor with low-grade glioma or glioblastoma, undergoing nonglioma brain surgery, or in good health (not recorded which).

This clonotype was detected many times. As DNA, the CDR3 is TGTGCCAGCAGTTTTTTGAGGGCTGGTGGCTACACCTTC. Translating gives CASSFLRAGGYTF. This chain joins TRBV28 and TRBJ1-2; D remains unclear. Germline-derived CDR1 and CDR2 are MDHEN and SYDVKM. The CDR3 has 13 residues. Trimming removed 3 bases at V and 7 bases at J, with 12 bases between.

V is TRBV11-2 and J is TRBJ1-1, with D unresolved. Matching the DNA end better, TRBJ2-2 makes the J call doubtful. The CDR3 totals 16 residues. Germline-derived CDR1 and CDR2 are SGHAT and FQNNGV. The CDR3: CASSLWAGVNTGELFF. CDR3 nucleotide sequence: TGTGCCAGCAGCTTATGGGCAGGAGTTAACACCGGGGAGCTGTTTTTT.

The rearrangement uses TRBV25-1 and TRBJ2-7; 8 bases align to TRBD1. Looked up from germline, CDR1 is MGHDK and CDR2 is SYGVNS. The CDR3 loop spans 15 amino acids. V was pared by 6 bases and J by 3 bases, with 10 bases of the junction left unmatched. The CDR3 protein is CASSEVGTGGYEQYF. In DNA, the CDR3 is TGTGCCAGCAGCGAGGTAGGGACAGGAGGCTACGAGCAGTACTTC.

This clonotype has at least ten counts. The chain employs TRBV6-2 or TRBV6-3 and TRBJ2-5, with a tentative D call TRBD1 (5 bases). Germline CDR1 and CDR2: MNHEY and SVGEGT. The CDR3 is 13 amino acids. The germline V and J ends were trimmed by 8 bases and 2 bases, with 12 bases remaining between them. The CDR3 bases are TGTGCCAGCGGACCTCGACAGCAAGAGACCCAGTACTTC. Its translation is CASGPRQQETQYF.

This clonotype was found many times. This chain links TRBV28 with TRBJ2-1; 10 bases match TRBD2. The trim removed 6 bases at V and 1 base at J, leaving 9 bases unmatched. This CDR3 spans 17 amino acids. Germline V lookup: CDR1 MDHEN, CDR2 SYDVKM. The chain's CDR3 is CASSSLSSGRSYNEQFF. The CDR3 region has the DNA TGTGCCAGCAGCTCCTTGAGTAGCGGGAGGTCCTACAATGAGCAGTTCTTC. Full variable domain (missing parts from reference TRBV28 and TRBJ2-1): DVKVTQSSRYLVKRTGEKVFLECVQDMDHENMFWYRQDPGLGLRLIYFSYDVKMKEKGDIPEGYSVSREKKERFSLILESASTNQTSMYLCASSSLSSGRSYNEQFFGPGTRLTVL.

The chain joins TRBV7-2 to TRBJ1-3; D is perhaps TRBD1 (6 bases). Germline V gives CDR1 SGHTA, CDR2 FQGNSA. V was clipped by 5 bases and J by 4 bases, with 18 bases between them. This CDR3 comprises 16 residues. The CDR3 DNA is TGTGCCAGCAGCCCCAGTATGACAGGATTCGGAAACACCATATATTTT. Translation: CASSPSMTGFGNTIYF.

The genes are TRBV4-3 and TRBJ1-6, with D tentatively TRBD1 (5 bases). Trimming removed 0 bases from V and 0 bases from J, with 6 bases in between. The length of the CDR3 is 16 residues. Germline V lookup: CDR1 LGHNA, CDR2 YSLEER. Written as DNA, the CDR3 is TGCGCCAGCAGCCAAGATGGGGGCTCCTATAATTCACCCCTCCACTTT. Translation: CASSQDGGSYNSPLHF.

V and J are TRBV7-9 and TRBJ1-1, with TRBD1 matching 9 bases. The CDR3 runs to 15 residues. V gave up 5 bases and J gave up 6 bases; unmatched junction bases: 10. Germline CDR1 and CDR2: SEHNR and FQNEAQ (reference sequence). CDR3 bases: TGTGCCAGCAGCCCCCTTGGACAGGGGATGGCTGAAGCTTTCTTT. Translating gives CASSPLGQGMAEAFF.

The CDR3 nucleotides are TGTGCTAGTGGTTTGGTCGGGACAGGGGTCGCCTATGGCTACACCTTC. It encodes CASGLVGTGVAYGYTF. This sequence joins TRBV12-5 and TRBJ1-2; 10 nucleotides align to TRBD1. J gave up 4 bases and V 0 bases, and 5 bases lay outside the gene matches. The CDR3 runs 16 residues. Per germline, CDR1 LGHNT and CDR2 FRNRAP.

In its sample, this clonotype was seen many times. The V gene is TRBV27, the J gene TRBJ1-2; 8 nucleotides agree with TRBD1. The CDR3 contains 15 residues. V lost 6 bases, J lost 4 bases, and 10 bases stayed unmatched. Germline V CDR1 and CDR2: MNHEY, SMNVEV (reference sequence). The CDR3 protein is CASRRLGQGIYGYTF. The CDR3 nucleotides are TGTGCCAGCAGACGCCTAGGACAGGGTATCTATGGCTACACCTTC.

V and J are TRBV19 and TRBJ2-1, with 7 bases matching TRBD1. Looked up from germline, CDR1 is LNHDA and CDR2 is SQIVND (reference sequence). J gave up 5 bases and V 1 base, and 2 bases lay outside the gene matches. This CDR3 spans 14 amino acids. CDR3 sequence reads: CASSIGDSNNEQFF. CDR3 bases: TGTGCCAGTAGTATAGGGGACAGTAACAATGAGCAGTTCTTC.

For this clonotype: Given a much more abundant clone one base away, this may be a read error. The genes are TRBV6-1 and TRBJ1-2; 8 bases agree with TRBD1. CDR1 MNHNS and CDR2 SASEGT come from the germline V gene. The CDR3 totals 15 residues. The CDR3 here is CASSEAQGAYYDYTF. CDR3 in DNA: TGTGCCAGCAGTGAAGCGCAGGGGGCGTACTATGACTACACCTTC.

The chain links TRBV7-3 to TRBJ1-1, with 7 bases identical to TRBD1. Germline loops: CDR1 SGHTA, CDR2 FQGTGA. V lost 5 bases and J lost 4; bases outside the gene matches: 4. This CDR3 has 13 amino acids. CDR3 sequence reads: CASSPDRATEAFF. In nucleotides, the CDR3 is TGTGCCAGCAGCCCAGACAGGGCCACTGAAGCTTTCTTT.

As regards this clonotype: One junction end disagrees with the germline gene, perhaps due to a read error. This chain uses TRBV20-1 with TRBJ2-4, with a possible D match to TRBD1 (5 bases). Germline assignment: CDR1 DFQATT and CDR2 SNEGSKA (reference sequence). The CDR3 extends over 15 amino acids. The CDR3 DNA is TGCAGTGCTTACCTACAGGAAGAAGCCAAAAGCATTCAGTACTTC. It yields the protein CSAYLQEEAKSIQYF.

The chain combines TRBV28 with TRBJ1-2; 9 positions match TRBD1. This CDR3 comprises 18 residues. The J segment lost 8 bases and the V segment lost 3 bases, leaving 19 bases of the junction unmatched. The germline V gene has CDR1 MDHEN and CDR2 SYDVKM. The CDR3 spells CASSFPPDRGGQRGGYTF. CDR3 bases: TGTGCCAGCAGTTTCCCACCCGACAGGGGGGGGCAGAGGGGGGGCTACACCTTC.

There are many counts of this clonotype. This rearrangement joins TRBV27 to TRBJ2-3; tentatively, D is TRBD1 or TRBD2 (5 bases each). Trimming pared 7 bases from V and 7 bases from J, leaving 21 bases between. This CDR3 is 15 amino acids long. CDR1 is MNHEY, CDR2 SMNVEV, per germline (reference sequence). The CDR3 DNA reads as TGTGCCAGCACTCCCGGGACCCCGACGGGAAATACGCAGTATTTT. This translates into CASTPGTPTGNTQYF.

Worth noting for this clonotype: A much larger clone sits a single nucleotide away, making a read error possible. Written as DNA, the CDR3 is TGTGCCAGCAGTTTAACCCCGTTCCAGCCCCAGCATTTT. It codes for CASSLTPFQPQHF. The rearrangement links TRBV27 to TRBJ1-5; D unresolved. CDR1 and CDR2 (germline): MNHEY, SMNVEV (reference sequence). CDR3 size: 13 residues. V dropped 2 bases and J dropped 7 bases, with 9 bases sitting between them.

The chain has TRBV27 and TRBJ2-3, with D hard to call. The length of the CDR3 is 17 residues. Germline V gives CDR1 MNHEY, CDR2 SMNVEV (reference sequence). V was trimmed by 5 bases and J by 5 bases, leaving 23 bases between them. This chain's CDR3 is CASSPGRVSRIRDTQYF. Here the CDR3 DNA reads TGTGCCAGCAGTCCCGGCCGGGTTAGCAGAATCAGAGATACGCAGTATTTT.

J is TRBJ2-1 and V is TRBV7-6; 8 bases are shared with TRBD2. Germline V gene sequence: CDR1 SGHVS, CDR2 FNYEAQ. The CDR3 has 15 residues. V trimming: 1 base; J trimming: 10 bases; junction bases outside the gene matches: 9. The CDR3 bases are TGTGCCAGCAGCTTAGGGCTAGTGGGACTAGGAGAGCAGTTCTTC. This codes for CASSLGLVGLGEQFF.

The chain carries TRBV19 and TRBJ2-2; D gene uncertain. Germline lookup yields CDR1 LNHDA and CDR2 SQIVND (reference sequence). This CDR3 contains 15 residues. Deletions cut 0 bases from V and 1 base from J, with 6 bases between. DNA for the CDR3: TGTGCCAGTAGTATAGATCGGTGGAACACCGGGGAGCTGTTTTTT. This sequence encodes CASSIDRWNTGELFF.

The CDR3: CASSLTSESTDTQYF. The CDR3, as DNA: TGTGCCAGCAGCCTTACCAGTGAAAGTACAGATACGCAGTATTTT. The rearrangement links TRBV5-4 to TRBJ2-3; D ambiguous. The CDR3 totals 15 residues. The V gene's germline CDR1 is SGHNT and CDR2 YYREEE (reference sequence). Trimming took 4 bases from V and 3 from J, leaving 15 bases between them.

The chain employs TRBV20-1 and TRBJ2-5; the D gene is possibly TRBD1 (6 bases). The CDR3 totals 13 residues. Germline-derived CDR1 and CDR2 are DFQATT and SNEGSKA (reference sequence). The CDR3 loop reads CSVRQEVQETQYF. CDR3 DNA: TGCAGCGTTAGACAGGAGGTCCAAGAGACCCAGTACTTC.

The chain carries TRBV7-2 and TRBJ2-3; D remains ambiguous. The length of the CDR3 is 15 residues. Germline CDR1 is SGHTA and CDR2 is FQGNSA. Trimming cost V 5 bases and J 4 bases, with 16 bases left between them. CDR3 coding DNA: TGTGCCAGCAGCCTGGACCTTTTGAGGTCAGATACGCAGTATTTT. This codes for CASSLDLLRSDTQYF.